Sequencing of this T cell receptor (beta chain) was carried out in a study of T cell therapy after organ transplantation. Across the study: Patients received up to 6 T cell doses every 2 weeks. Two of the ten patients were classed as nonresponders.

As to this clone: Its target is unknown.

TCRdb's copy holds only in-frame clones and misses some; the assay was immunoSEQ multiplex PCR. The table has about 3,400 clones, around 69% seen once; the top ten hold over 35%. As for time point: 4-8 weeks after completion of therapy. V gave up 0 bases and J gave up 9 bases, with 27 bases separating them. This CDR3 comprises 18 residues. Germline V gene sequence: CDR1 SGDLS, CDR2 YYNGEE. Study results and limitations: Pretherapy CD8 clonality inversely correlated with its fold change after therapy.

Material: CD8+ T cells from blood, obtained after autologous CMV-specific T cell therapy. This receptor was identified in a human patient who had received a solid organ transplant and had CMV disease. Some T cells may have originated in the graft donor. V is TRBV9 and J is TRBJ2-5; possibly TRBD1 for D (7 bases). In nucleotides, the CDR3 is TGTGCCAGCAGCGTAGGAGTCAGGGGGGACTCTTGGCGGGATCCCCAGTACTTC. This sequence encodes CASSVGVRGDSWRDPQYF.